This TCR beta chain was documented in a study of OX40 agonist ivuxolimab in advanced cancers. Study context: Among those treated, three patients had partial responses, one with hepatocellular carcinoma and two with cutaneous melanoma.

For this clone: What it binds is not known.

Whole-study findings and limits: Low clonal expansion, among the lowest seen, marked partial responders at 0.1-3.0 mg/kg. At 0.1 to 3.0 mg/kg and by week 6, CD4+ and CD8+ T cells in the blood had expanded clonally.

Sequenced by immunoSEQ multiplex PCR; TCRdb stores in-frame clones only, minus some. The table lists tens of thousands of clones, roughly 84% of them singletons. Trimming left V 4 bases short and J 1 base short, with 13 bases between. This CDR3 comprises 15 residues. Germline V lookup: CDR1 MNHEY, CDR2 SVGAGI. The receptor was derived from an adult with an advanced solid tumor such as melanoma, head and neck, liver or kidney cancer. The genes are TRBV6-5 and TRBJ1-1, with D unresolved. The sequences come from CD4+ or CD8+ T cells sorted from blood, collected in a trial of the OX40 agonist ivuxolimab. DNA for the CDR3: TGTGCCAGCAGTTTTTTAAGTCACAGGAACACTGAAGCTTTCTTT. Its translation is CASSFLSHRNTEAFF.